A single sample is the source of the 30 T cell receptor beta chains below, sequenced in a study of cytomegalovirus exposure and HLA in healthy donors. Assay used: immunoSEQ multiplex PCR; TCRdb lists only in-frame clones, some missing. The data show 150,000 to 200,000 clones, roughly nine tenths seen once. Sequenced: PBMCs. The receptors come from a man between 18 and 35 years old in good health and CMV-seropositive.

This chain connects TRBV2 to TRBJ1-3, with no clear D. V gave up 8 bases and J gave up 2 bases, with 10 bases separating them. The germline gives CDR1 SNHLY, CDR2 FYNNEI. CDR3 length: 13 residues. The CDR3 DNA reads TGTGCCAGCGTAGAGGTTCCTGGAAACACCATATATTTT. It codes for CASVEVPGNTIYF. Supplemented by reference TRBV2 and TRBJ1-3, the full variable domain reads EPEVTQTPSHQVTQMGQEVILRCVPISNHLYFYWYRQILGQKVEFLVSFYNNEISEKSEIFDDQFSVERPDGSNFTLKIRSTKLEDSAMYFCASVEVPGNTIYFGEGSWLTVV.

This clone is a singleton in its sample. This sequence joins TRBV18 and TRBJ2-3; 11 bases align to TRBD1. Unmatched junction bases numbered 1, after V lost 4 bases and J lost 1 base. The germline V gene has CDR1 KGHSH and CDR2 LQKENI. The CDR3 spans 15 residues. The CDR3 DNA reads TGTGCCAGCTCACGGACAGGGGGCGGCACAGATACGCAGTATTTT. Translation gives CASSRTGGGTDTQYF.

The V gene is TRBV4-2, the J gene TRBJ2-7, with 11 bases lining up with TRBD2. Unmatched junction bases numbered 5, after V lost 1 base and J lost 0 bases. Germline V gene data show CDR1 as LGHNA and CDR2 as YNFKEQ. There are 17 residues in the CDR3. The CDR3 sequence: CASSQVSGTSGSYEQYF. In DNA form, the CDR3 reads TGTGCCAGCAGCCAAGTTTCCGGGACTAGCGGCTCCTACGAGCAGTACTTC.

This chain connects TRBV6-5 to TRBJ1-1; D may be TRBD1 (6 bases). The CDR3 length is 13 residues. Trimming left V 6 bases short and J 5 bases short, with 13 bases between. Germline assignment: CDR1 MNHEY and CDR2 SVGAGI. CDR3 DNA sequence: TGTGCCAGCAGAATTAACAGGGAGACTGAAGCTTTCTTT. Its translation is CASRINRETEAFF.

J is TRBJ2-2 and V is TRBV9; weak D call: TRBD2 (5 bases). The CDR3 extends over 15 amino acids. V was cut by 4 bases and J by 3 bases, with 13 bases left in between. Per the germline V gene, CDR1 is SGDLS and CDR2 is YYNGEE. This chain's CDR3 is CASSHLKRDTGELFF. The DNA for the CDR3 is TGTGCCAGCAGCCACCTGAAGAGGGACACCGGGGAGCTGTTTTTT. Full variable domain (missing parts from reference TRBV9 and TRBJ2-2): DSGVTQTPKHLITATGQRVTLRCSPRSGDLSVYWYQQSLDQGLQFLIQYYNGEERAKGNILERFSAQQFPDLHSELNLSSLELGDSALYFCASSHLKRDTGELFFGEGSRLTVL.

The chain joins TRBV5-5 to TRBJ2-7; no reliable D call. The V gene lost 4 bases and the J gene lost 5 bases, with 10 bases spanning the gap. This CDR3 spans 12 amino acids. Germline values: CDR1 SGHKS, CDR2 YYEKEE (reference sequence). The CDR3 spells CASSPRRDEQYF. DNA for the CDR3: TGTGCCAGCAGCCCGAGACGGGACGAGCAGTACTTC.

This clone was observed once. The DNA for the CDR3 is TGTGCCAGCAGCTTTGCTGCACAGGGAAGTAAGGGCTACACCTTC. It yields the protein CASSFAAQGSKGYTF. The rearrangement links TRBV11-2 to TRBJ1-2, with D possibly TRBD1 on 6 matching bases. The germline V gene has CDR1 SGHAT and CDR2 FQNNGV. Trimming stripped 3 bases from V and 8 bases from J, with 19 bases between. The CDR3 covers 15 residues.

CDR3 region: CASSQGRGYTF. CDR3 coding DNA: TGTGCCAGCAGTCAGGGGAGAGGCTACACCTTC. The chain has TRBV27 and TRBJ1-2; TRBD1 is a possible D gene (6 bases). Germline V gene lookup returns CDR1 MNHEY and CDR2 SMNVEV (reference sequence). The CDR3 length is 11 residues. Trimming pared 5 bases from V and 8 bases from J, leaving 9 bases between.

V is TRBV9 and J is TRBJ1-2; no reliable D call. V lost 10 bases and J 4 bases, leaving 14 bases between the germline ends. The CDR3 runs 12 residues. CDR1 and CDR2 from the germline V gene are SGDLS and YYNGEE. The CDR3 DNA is TGTGCCGGGCGGACTAGGGTCTATGGCTACACCTTC. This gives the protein CAGRTRVYGYTF.

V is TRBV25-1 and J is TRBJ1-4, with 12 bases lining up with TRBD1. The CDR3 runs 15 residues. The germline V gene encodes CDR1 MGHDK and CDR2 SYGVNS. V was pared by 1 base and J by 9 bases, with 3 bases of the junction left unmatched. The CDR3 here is CASSESGTGGQKLFF. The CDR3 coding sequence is TGTGCCAGCAGTGAATCGGGGACAGGGGGCCAAAAACTGTTTTTT.

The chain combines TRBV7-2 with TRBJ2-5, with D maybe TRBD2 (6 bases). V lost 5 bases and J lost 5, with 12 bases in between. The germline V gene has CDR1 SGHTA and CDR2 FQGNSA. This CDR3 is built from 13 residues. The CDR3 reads CASSVSGRETQYF. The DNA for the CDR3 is TGTGCCAGCAGCGTTAGCGGACGGGAGACCCAGTACTTC. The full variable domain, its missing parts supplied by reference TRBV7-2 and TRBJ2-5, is GAGVSQSPSNKVTEKGKDVELRCDPISGHTALYWYRQSLGQGLEFLIYFQGNSAPDKSGLPSDRFSAERTGGSVSTLTIQRTQQEDSAVYLCASSVSGRETQYFGPGTRLLVL.

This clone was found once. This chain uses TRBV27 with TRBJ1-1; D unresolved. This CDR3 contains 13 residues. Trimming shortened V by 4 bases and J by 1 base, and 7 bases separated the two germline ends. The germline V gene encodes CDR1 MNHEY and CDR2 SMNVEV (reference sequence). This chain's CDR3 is CASSSPKNTEAFF. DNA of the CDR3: TGTGCCAGCAGTTCCCCCAAGAACACTGAAGCTTTCTTT.

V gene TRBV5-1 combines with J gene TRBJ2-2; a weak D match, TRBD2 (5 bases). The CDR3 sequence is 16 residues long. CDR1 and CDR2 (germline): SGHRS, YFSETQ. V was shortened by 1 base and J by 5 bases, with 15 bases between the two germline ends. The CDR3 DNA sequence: TGCGCCAGCAGCTTGACTCAGCGGCCGGGGACCGGGGAGCTGTTTTTT. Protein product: CASSLTQRPGTGELFF.

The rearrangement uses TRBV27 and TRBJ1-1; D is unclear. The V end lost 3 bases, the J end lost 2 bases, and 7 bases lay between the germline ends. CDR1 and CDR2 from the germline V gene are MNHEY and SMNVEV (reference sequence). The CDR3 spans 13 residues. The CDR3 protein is CASSFSENTEAFF. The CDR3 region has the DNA TGTGCCAGCAGTTTCAGCGAAAACACTGAAGCTTTCTTT.

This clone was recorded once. The CDR3 loop is CASSLGARGGTEAFF. DNA of the CDR3: TGCGCCAGCAGCTTGGGGGCCCGGGGGGGCACTGAAGCTTTCTTT. J is TRBJ1-1 and V is TRBV5-1; tentatively, D is TRBD1 (5 bases). Trimming cost V 0 bases and J 4 bases, with 13 bases left between them. The CDR3 extends over 15 amino acids. In germline, CDR1 is SGHRS, CDR2 YFSETQ.

The DNA for the CDR3 is TGCGCCAGCAGCTTGGATTTTGGAGGACAGGTTACCGCGAACACCGGGGAGCTGTTTTTT. It specifies CASSLDFGGQVTANTGELFF. The V gene is TRBV5-1, the J gene TRBJ2-2; TRBD1 agrees at 7 bases. Per the germline V gene, CDR1 is SGHRS and CDR2 is YFSETQ. The CDR3 runs 20 residues. V shed 0 bases, J shed 0 bases, and the junction held 14 bases outside the gene matches.

Here the CDR3 reads CASSSDFLSSETQYF. DNA for the CDR3: TGTGCCAGCAGCAGCGATTTTCTTAGTTCAGAGACCCAGTACTTC. V gene TRBV4-2 combines with J gene TRBJ2-5; D not resolved. Germline V lookup: CDR1 LGHNA, CDR2 YNFKEQ. The CDR3 loop spans 15 amino acids. Trimming shortened V by 5 bases and J by 4 bases, and 17 bases separated the two germline ends.

The CDR3 DNA sequence: TGTGCCAGCAGCGGGAGCGGGAGCCGCTACGAGCAGTACTTC. This translates into CASSGSGSRYEQYF. The chain combines TRBV7-2 with TRBJ2-7; TRBD2 aligns across 8 bases. Germline loops: CDR1 SGHTA, CDR2 FQGNSA. After removal of 5 bases from V and 3 bases from J, the junction contained 6 bases not matched to a gene. The CDR3 has 14 amino acids.

The CDR3 sequence is CASKGLGRDTDTQYF. The CDR3 region has the DNA TGTGCCAGTAAAGGCCTAGGGAGGGACACAGATACGCAGTATTTT. The chain uses TRBV19 and TRBJ2-3; the match to TRBD2 covers 7 bases. V trimming: 7 bases; J trimming: 2 bases; junction bases outside the gene matches: 9. CDR1 and CDR2 from the germline V gene are LNHDA and SQIVND (reference sequence). There are 15 residues in the CDR3.

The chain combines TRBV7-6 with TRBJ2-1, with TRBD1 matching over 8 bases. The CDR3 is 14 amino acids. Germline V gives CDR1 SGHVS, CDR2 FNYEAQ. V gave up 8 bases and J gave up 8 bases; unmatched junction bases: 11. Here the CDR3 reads CASGRTGSRDEQFF. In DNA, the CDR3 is TGTGCCAGCGGAAGGACAGGGTCTCGAGATGAGCAGTTCTTC.

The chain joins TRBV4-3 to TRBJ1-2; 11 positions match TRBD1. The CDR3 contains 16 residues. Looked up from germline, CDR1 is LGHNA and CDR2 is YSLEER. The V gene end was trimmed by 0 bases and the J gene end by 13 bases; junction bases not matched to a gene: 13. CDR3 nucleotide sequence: TGCGCCAGCAGCCAAGAGCCCGACTCCGGGACAGGGGGAGGCACCTTC. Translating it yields CASSQEPDSGTGGGTF.

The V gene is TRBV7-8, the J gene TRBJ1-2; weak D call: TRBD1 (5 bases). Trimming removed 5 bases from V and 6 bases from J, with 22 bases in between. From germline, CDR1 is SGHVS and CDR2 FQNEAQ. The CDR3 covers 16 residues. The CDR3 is CASSLGGGFGPHGYTF. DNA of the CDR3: TGTGCCAGCAGCCTGGGGGGTGGGTTCGGACCCCATGGCTACACCTTC.

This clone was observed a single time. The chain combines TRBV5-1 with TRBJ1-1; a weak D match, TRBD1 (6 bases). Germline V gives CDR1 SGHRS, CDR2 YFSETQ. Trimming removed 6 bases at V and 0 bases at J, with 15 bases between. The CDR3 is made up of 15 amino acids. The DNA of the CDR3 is TGCGCCAGCACGCAAACTACAGGGCTGAACACTGAAGCTTTCTTT. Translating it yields CASTQTTGLNTEAFF.

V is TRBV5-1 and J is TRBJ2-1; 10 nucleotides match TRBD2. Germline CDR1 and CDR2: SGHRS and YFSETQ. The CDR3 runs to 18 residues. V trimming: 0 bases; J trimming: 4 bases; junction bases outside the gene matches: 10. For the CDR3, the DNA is TGCGCCAGCAGCTTGGTCGGGACTAGCGTCCCCGGTTACAATGAGCAGTTCTTC. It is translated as CASSLVGTSVPGYNEQFF.

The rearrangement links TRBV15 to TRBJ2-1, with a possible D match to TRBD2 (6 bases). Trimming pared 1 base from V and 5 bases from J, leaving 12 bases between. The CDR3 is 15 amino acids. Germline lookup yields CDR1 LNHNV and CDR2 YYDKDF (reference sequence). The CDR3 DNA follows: TGTGCCACCAGCAGAGCGGGGCGGGAAAACAATGAGCAGTTCTTC. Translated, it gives CATSRAGRENNEQFF.

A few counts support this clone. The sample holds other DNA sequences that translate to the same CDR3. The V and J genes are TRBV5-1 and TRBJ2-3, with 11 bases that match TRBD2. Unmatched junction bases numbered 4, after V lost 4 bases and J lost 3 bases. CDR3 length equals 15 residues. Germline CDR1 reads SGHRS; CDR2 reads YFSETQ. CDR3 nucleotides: TGCGCCAGCAGCCTCCGGACTAGCGGGACAGATACGCAGTATTTT. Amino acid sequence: CASSLRTSGTDTQYF.

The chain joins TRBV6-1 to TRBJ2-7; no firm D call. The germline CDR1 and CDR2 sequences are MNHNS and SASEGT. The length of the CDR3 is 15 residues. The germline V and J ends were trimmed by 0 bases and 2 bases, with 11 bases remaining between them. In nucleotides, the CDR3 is TGTGCCAGCAGTGAAGCAACAGAATATCCCTACGAGCAGTACTTC. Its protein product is CASSEATEYPYEQYF.

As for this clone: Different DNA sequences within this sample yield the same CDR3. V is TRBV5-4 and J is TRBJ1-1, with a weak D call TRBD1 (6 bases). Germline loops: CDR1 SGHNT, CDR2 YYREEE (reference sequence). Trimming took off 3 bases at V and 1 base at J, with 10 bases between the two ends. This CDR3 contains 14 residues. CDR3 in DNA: TGTGCCAGCAGCTCCGGACAGAGGAACACTGAAGCTTTCTTT. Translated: CASSSGQRNTEAFF.

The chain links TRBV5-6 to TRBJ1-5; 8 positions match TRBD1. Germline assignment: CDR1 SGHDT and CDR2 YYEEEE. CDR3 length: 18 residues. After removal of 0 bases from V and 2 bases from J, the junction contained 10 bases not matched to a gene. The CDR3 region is CASSLAGQGLWGNQPQHF. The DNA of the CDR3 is TGTGCCAGCAGCTTGGCCGGACAGGGACTATGGGGCAATCAGCCCCAGCATTTT.

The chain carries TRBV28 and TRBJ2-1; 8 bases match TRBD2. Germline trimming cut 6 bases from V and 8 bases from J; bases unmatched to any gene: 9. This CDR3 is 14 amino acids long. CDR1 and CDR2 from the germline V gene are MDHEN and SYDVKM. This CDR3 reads CASRELAVGHEQFF. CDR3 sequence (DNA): TGTGCCAGCAGGGAACTAGCGGTTGGCCATGAGCAGTTCTTC.